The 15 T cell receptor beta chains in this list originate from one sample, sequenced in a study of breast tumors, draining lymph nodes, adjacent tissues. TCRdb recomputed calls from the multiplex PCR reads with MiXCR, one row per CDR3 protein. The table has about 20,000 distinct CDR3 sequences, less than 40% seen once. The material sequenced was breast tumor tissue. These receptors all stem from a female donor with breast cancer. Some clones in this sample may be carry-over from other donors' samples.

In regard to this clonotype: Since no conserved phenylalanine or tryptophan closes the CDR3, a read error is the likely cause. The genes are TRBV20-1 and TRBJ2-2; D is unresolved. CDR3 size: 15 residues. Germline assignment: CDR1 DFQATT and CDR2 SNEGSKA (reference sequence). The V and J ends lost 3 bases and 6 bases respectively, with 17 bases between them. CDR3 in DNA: TGCAGTGCTAGGAACTCCAGGCTAAATCCCGGGGAGCTGTTTTCT. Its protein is CSARNSRLNPGELFS.

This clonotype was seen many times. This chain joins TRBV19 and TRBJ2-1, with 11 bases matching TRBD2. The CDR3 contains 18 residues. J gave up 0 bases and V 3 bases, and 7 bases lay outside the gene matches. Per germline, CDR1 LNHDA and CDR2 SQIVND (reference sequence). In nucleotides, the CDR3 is TGTGCCAGTAGTATTATCCTAGCGGGGGGATCCTCCTACAATGAGCAGTTCTTC. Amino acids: CASSIILAGGSSYNEQFF.

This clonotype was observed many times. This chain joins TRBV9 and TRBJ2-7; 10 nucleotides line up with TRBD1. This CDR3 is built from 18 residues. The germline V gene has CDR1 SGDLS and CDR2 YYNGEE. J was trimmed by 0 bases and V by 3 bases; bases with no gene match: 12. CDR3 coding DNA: TGTGCCAGCAGCGCCCTCGTGGGACAGGGGCTATGCTCCTACGAGCAGTACTTC. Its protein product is CASSALVGQGLCSYEQYF.

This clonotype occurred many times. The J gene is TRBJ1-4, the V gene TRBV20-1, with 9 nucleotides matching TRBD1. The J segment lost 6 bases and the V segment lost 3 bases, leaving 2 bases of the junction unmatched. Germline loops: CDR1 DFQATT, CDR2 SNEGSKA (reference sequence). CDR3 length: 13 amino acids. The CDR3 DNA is TGCAGTGCTAGTGGGGACAGGGATGAAAAACTGTTTTTT. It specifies CSASGDRDEKLFF.

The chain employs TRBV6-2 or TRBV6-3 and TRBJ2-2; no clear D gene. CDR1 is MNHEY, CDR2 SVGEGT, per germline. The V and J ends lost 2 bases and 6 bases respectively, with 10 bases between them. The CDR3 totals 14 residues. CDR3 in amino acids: CASSYTSGSGELFF. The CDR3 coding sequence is TGTGCCAGCAGTTACACCAGTGGGTCCGGGGAGCTGTTTTTT.

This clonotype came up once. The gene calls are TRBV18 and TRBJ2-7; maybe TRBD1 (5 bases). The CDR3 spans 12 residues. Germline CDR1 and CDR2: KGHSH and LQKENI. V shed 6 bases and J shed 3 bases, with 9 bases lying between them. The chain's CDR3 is CASSPDSYEQYF. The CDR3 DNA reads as TGTGCCAGCTCGCCAGACAGCTACGAGCAGTACTTC.

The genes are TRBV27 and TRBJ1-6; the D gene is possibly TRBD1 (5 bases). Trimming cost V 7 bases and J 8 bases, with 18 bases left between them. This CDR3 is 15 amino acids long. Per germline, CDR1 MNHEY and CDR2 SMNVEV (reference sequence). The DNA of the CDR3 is TGTGCCAGCACCGCCCTTTGGGGCACGGATTCACCCCTCCACTTT. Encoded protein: CASTALWGTDSPLHF.

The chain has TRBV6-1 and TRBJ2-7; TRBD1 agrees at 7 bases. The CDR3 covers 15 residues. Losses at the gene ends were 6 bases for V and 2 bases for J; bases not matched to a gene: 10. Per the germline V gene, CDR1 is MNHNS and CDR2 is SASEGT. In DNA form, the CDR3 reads TGTGCCAGCAGCCTGACAGGGTTGTCTGCCTACGAGCAGTACTTC. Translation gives CASSLTGLSAYEQYF.

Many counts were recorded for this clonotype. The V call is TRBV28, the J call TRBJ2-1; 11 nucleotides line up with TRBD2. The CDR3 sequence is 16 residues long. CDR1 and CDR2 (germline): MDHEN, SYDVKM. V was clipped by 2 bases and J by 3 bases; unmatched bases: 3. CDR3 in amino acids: CASSLTLAGDYNEQFF. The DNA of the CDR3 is TGTGCCAGCAGTTTAACACTAGCGGGAGACTACAATGAGCAGTTCTTC.

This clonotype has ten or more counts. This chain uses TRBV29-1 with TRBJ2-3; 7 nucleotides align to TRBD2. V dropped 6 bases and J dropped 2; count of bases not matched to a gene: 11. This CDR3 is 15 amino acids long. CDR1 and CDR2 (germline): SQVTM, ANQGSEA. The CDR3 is CSVETGEGNTDTQYF. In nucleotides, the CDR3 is TGCAGCGTGGAAACGGGGGAGGGGAACACAGATACGCAGTATTTT.

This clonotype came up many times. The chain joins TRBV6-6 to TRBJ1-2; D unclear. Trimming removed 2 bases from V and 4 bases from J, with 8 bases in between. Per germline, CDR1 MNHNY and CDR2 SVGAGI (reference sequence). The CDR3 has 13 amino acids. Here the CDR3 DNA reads TGTGCCAGCAGTTACAACACCAGCTATGGCTACACCTTC. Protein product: CASSYNTSYGYTF.

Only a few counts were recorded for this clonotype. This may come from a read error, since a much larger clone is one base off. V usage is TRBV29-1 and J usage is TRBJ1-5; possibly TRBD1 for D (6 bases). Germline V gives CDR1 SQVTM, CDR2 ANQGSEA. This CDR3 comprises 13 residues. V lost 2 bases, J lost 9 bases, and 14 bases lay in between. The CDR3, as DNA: TGCAGCGTTGAAACGGGGGGCGGTCGGCCCCAGCATTTT. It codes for CSVETGGGRPQHF.

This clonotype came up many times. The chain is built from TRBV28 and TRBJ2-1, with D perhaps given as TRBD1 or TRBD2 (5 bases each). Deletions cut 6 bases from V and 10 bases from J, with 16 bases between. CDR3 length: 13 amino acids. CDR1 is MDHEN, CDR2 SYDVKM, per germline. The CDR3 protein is CASSSGPPAEQFF. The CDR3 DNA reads TGTGCCAGCAGCTCGGGGCCCCCTGCCGAGCAGTTCTTC.

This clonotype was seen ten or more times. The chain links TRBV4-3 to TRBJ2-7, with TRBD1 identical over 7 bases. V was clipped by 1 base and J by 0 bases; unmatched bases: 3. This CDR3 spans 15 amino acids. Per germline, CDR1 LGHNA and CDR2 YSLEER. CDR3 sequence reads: CASSQGGTDSYEQYF. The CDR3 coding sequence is TGCGCCAGCAGCCAAGGAGGGACAGACTCCTACGAGCAGTACTTC.

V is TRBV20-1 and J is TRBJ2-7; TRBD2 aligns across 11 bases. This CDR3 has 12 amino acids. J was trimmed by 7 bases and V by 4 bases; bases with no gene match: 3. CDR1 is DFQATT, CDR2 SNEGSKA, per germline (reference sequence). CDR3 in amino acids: CSATGTSGEQYF. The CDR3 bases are TGCAGTGCTACCGGGACTAGCGGTGAGCAGTACTTC.